This T cell receptor beta chain was sequenced in a study of blood T cell repertoires in COVID-19. Study in general: Acute-phase and convalescent COVID-19 samples originated in the United States, Italy and Spain.

Authors' methods: Amplification of reference gene primers was used by the study to estimate nucleated cell counts. Method: immunoSEQ multiplex PCR; TCRdb's copy keeps in-frame clones and lacks some. The V and J calls and clone size are taken from that table; D and trimming were inferred from the DNA. The sample lists roughly 160,000 clones; more than 70% were seen once. Germline V CDR1 and CDR2: SGHRS, YFSETQ. V gave up 0 bases and J gave up 1 base; unmatched junction bases: 7. The CDR3 has 17 residues. The gene calls are TRBV5-1 and TRBJ2-3, with TRBD1 matching over 8 bases. The sequenced sample consisted of peripheral blood. The TCR sequence derives from a man aged 50-60 years with active or convalescent COVID-19. The CDR3 DNA sequence: TGCGCCAGCAGCTTGGGACGGGGGACAGGAGGCACAGATACGCAGTATTTT. Amino acids: CASSLGRGTGGTDTQYF.